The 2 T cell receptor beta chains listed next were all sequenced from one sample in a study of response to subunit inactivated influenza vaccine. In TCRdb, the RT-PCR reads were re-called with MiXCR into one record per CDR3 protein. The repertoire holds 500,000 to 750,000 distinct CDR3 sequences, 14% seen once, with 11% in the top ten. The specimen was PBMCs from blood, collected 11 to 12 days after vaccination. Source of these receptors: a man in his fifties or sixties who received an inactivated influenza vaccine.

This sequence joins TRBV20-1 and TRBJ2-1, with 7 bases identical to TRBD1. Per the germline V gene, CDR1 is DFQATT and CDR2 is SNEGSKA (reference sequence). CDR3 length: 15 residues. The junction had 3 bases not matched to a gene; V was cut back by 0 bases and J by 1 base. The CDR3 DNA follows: TGCAGTGCTAGAGAAGGCAGGGGGTCCTACAATGAGCAGTTCTTC. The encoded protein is CSAREGRGSYNEQFF.

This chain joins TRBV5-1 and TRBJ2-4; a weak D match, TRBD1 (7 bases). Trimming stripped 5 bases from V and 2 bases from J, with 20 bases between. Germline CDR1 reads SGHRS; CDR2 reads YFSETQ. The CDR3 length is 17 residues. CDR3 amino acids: CASREYRGGEPKNIQYF. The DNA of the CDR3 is TGCGCCAGCAGGGAATACAGGGGAGGAGAGCCCAAAAACATTCAGTACTTC.